This T cell receptor beta chain appears in the sequencing data of a study of blood T cell repertoires in COVID-19. Data came from immunoSEQ multiplex PCR; TCRdb stores just in-frame clones and leaves some out. This sample has 170,000 or so clones, with roughly 90% found just once. Germline CDR1 and CDR2: KGHDR and SFDVKD. The V and J ends lost 4 bases and 0 bases, in that order; junction bases with no gene match: 3. This CDR3 comprises 16 residues. The chain carries TRBV24-1 and TRBJ2-1, with 9 positions matching TRBD1. The receptor's source is a woman in her forties or fifties who had recovered from COVID-19. Sequenced input: PBMCs or T cells enriched from blood (not recorded which). In DNA, the CDR3 is TGTGCCACCAGTGACCCGGACAGGGGCTCCTACAATGAGCAGTTCTTC. It yields the protein CATSDPDRGSYNEQFF.